The sample holds a few counts of the clone carrying this T cell receptor (beta chain). These data originate in a study of response to subunit inactivated influenza vaccine. TCRdb analysed the RT-PCR reads with MiXCR anew, one entry per CDR3 protein. The sample holds about 570,000 distinct CDR3 sequences, approximately 10% seen once. Germline V gene data show CDR1 as SGHAT and CDR2 as FQNNGV. The length of the CDR3 is 15 residues. V was shortened by 0 bases and J by 5 bases, with 14 bases between the two germline ends. Separately, the same data were catalogued under a study of T cells expressing NK-cell markers. This second study notes: Beta-chain TCR cDNA was generated via 5'RACE template switching with UMIs. Seropositivity for HCMV was found in most of the eight sequenced donors, with one seronegative. Similarly, these clonotypes led the CD3+CD56-NKG2C+ fraction as well in a handful of donors.

The sample here was PBMCs from blood, taken on the day of vaccination. The chain couples TRBV11-2 to TRBJ2-7; D not resolved. This sequence originates from a man aged 50 or older who received an inactivated influenza vaccine. This CDR3 is CASSLERHGLDEQYF. CDR3 bases: TGTGCCAGCAGCTTAGAACGACATGGCTTGGACGAGCAGTACTTC.